This T cell receptor (beta chain) was recovered during a study of T cell repertoires in cytomegalovirus infection. Study-wide context: Based on public TCR beta signatures, there were indications of CMV infection and of a matching HLA type. Study-wide findings and caveats: HLA-C-restricted CMV-specific TCR beta clonotypes were dominant in the ex vivo response.

TCRdb reprocessed the reads with MiXCR, giving one entry per CDR3 protein. Among over 150,000 distinct CDR3 sequences listed, approximately 18% were seen once. The V and J ends lost 1 base and 4 bases respectively, with 11 bases between them. Germline V gene sequence: CDR1 SGHTA, CDR2 FQGNSA. The CDR3 sequence is 15 residues long. With regard to this clonotype: Its antigen is as yet unknown.

This clonotype was obtained from a human donor in good health (CMV status not recorded). Some clones in this sample may be carry-over from other donors' samples. Sequencing was done on a sample of CD8+ T cells from PBMCs. The V gene is TRBV7-2, the J gene TRBJ1-5; D perhaps matches TRBD1 (5 bases). CDR3 sequence reads: CASSLDSRGNQPQHF. CDR3 in DNA: TGTGCCAGCAGCTTAGATAGTCGGGGGAATCAGCCCCAGCATTTT.